The table lists the clone carrying this T cell receptor (beta chain) with a few counts. Its antigen is currently unknown. The sample is drawn from a study of beta chain features in type 1 diabetes. As every portion of the isolated RNA was reverse transcribed, the sequencing read expressed TCRB transcripts. Repertoires were generated with immunoSEQ multiplex PCR, while TCRdb's copy carries only in-frame clones and drops some. This sample has around 130,000 clones; about 16% occur once, and the top ten carry less than 3%. Study-level results: Type 1 diabetes patients had moderately but significantly shorter TCRB CDR3s in all four CD4+ subsets. The analysis here could not establish whether HLA type shapes TCRB rearrangement.

This CDR3 region has 14 residues. Trimming removed 1 base at V and 3 bases at J, with 9 bases between. In germline, CDR1 is SGHTA, CDR2 FQGTGA. The sample comprised central memory CD4+ T cells from blood. J is TRBJ2-5 and V is TRBV7-3; D is unclear. This clonotype was sampled from a man aged 30-40 years with type 1 diabetes. CDR3 sequence reads: CASSLNGREETQYF. DNA for the CDR3: TGTGCCAGCAGCTTAAACGGCAGAGAAGAGACCCAGTACTTC. Full variable domain (outside the CDR3, taken from reference TRBV7-3 and TRBJ2-5): GAGVSQTPSNKVTEKGKYVELRCDPISGHTALYWYRQSLGQGPEFLIYFQGTGAADDSGLPNDRFFAVRPEGSVSTLKIQRTERGDSAVYLCASSLNGREETQYFGPGTRLLVL.